The 12 T cell receptor beta chains below were found in one sample sequenced in a study of cytomegalovirus exposure and HLA in healthy donors. The PCR used 60 Vbeta and 13 Jbeta primers. Clones were sequenced by immunoSEQ multiplex PCR, and TCRdb holds only the in-frame ones, with some missing. The profile shows about 90,000 clones, around 85% of them singletons. Sequencing was performed on PBMCs. These receptors all come from a man aged 18-30 years in good health and CMV-seronegative.

This rearrangement joins TRBV7-2 to TRBJ2-5; 8 bases fit TRBD1. V was clipped by 6 bases and J by 2 bases; unmatched bases: 8. CDR3 length equals 15 residues. Germline CDR1 is SGHTA and CDR2 is FQGNSA. Here the CDR3 reads CASRPGQGNQETQYF. The CDR3 region has the DNA TGTGCCAGCAGGCCTGGACAGGGAAATCAAGAGACCCAGTACTTC.

Details on this clone: The same CDR3 also results from other DNA sequences found in this sample. The chain joins TRBV10-1 to TRBJ2-7; unclear D gene. The length of the CDR3 is 14 residues. Germline V gene data show CDR1 as WNHNN and CDR2 as SYGVQD (reference sequence). V was clipped by 6 bases and J by 0 bases, with 12 bases between them. In nucleotides, the CDR3 is TGCGCCAGCAGCCGTGACTTAAGCTCCTACGAGCAGTACTTC. As protein: CASSRDLSSYEQYF.

The chain carries TRBV19 and TRBJ2-7, with D possibly TRBD1 on 5 matching bases. The ends were cut back, 3 bases at V and 0 bases at J, with 12 bases in the middle. Germline V gene lookup returns CDR1 LNHDA and CDR2 SQIVND (reference sequence). The CDR3 has 15 amino acids. This CDR3 is CASSIAGRNSYEQYF. The CDR3 DNA follows: TGTGCCAGTAGTATTGCAGGGCGAAACTCCTACGAGCAGTACTTC.

The chain links TRBV28 to TRBJ1-4; D uncertain. The germline V gene has CDR1 MDHEN and CDR2 SYDVKM. The V and J ends lost 5 bases and 5 bases respectively, with 15 bases between them. This CDR3 is 15 amino acids long. The CDR3 protein is CASSDPGTGNEKLFF. The CDR3 region has the DNA TGTGCCAGCAGTGACCCGGGCACGGGGAATGAAAAACTGTTTTTT.

The V call is TRBV6-4, the J call TRBJ2-1; 8 bases are a match to TRBD2. The junction had 4 bases not matched to a gene; V was cut back by 0 bases and J by 3 bases. The V gene's germline CDR1 is MRHNA and CDR2 SNTAGT. This CDR3 has 16 residues. CDR3 amino acids: CASSDSGTRLYNEQFF. CDR3 in DNA: TGTGCCAGCAGTGACTCCGGGACTAGACTCTACAATGAGCAGTTCTTC.

The gene calls are TRBV4-3 and TRBJ1-2, with a weak D call TRBD1 (5 bases). The CDR3 runs to 14 residues. Germline V gene lookup returns CDR1 LGHNA and CDR2 YSLEER. The V gene lost 0 bases and the J gene lost 2 bases, with 7 bases spanning the gap. The CDR3 region has the DNA TGCGCCAGCAGCCAAGATGGGGGGAACTATGGCTACACCTTC. Protein product: CASSQDGGNYGYTF.

The genes are TRBV30 and TRBJ2-1, with 8 bases aligning to TRBD2. Germline-derived CDR1 and CDR2 are GTSNPN and SVGIG (reference sequence). The CDR3 has 16 residues. J was trimmed by 8 bases and V by 2 bases; bases with no gene match: 14. CDR3 nucleotide sequence: TGTGCCTGGAGTATTCCGGGAGGGCTACTAGGGGATGAGCAGTTCTTC. As protein: CAWSIPGGLLGDEQFF. Variable domain in full (rest from reference TRBV30 and TRBJ2-1): SQTIHQWPATLVQPVGSPLSLECTVEGTSNPNLYWYRQAAGRGLQLLFYSVGIGQISSEVPQNLSASRPQDRQFILSSKKLLLSDSGFYLCAWSIPGGLLGDEQFFGPGTRLTVL.

The chain uses TRBV28 and TRBJ1-1; TRBD1 is a possible D gene (6 bases). The germline gives CDR1 MDHEN, CDR2 SYDVKM. Between the trimmed V and J ends, which lost 7 bases and 2 bases, there was a span of 14 bases. The length of the CDR3 is 14 residues. CDR3 sequence: CASTITGTNTEAFF. CDR3 DNA: TGTGCCAGCACTATAACAGGGACCAACACTGAAGCTTTCTTT.

The V call is TRBV5-4, the J call TRBJ2-7; TRBD2 aligns across 9 bases. V lost 2 bases to trimming and J lost 6 bases; unmatched junction nucleotides: 12. The germline V gene encodes CDR1 SGHNT and CDR2 YYREEE (reference sequence). The CDR3 sequence is 16 residues long. CDR3 in amino acids: CASSLGGASGEGEQYF. The CDR3 nucleotides are TGTGCCAGCAGCTTAGGGGGGGCTAGCGGGGAAGGCGAGCAGTACTTC.

The J gene is TRBJ1-1, the V gene TRBV7-3; the D gene is possibly TRBD1 (5 bases). CDR1 is SGHTA and CDR2 is FQGTGA in the germline V gene. V was cut by 5 bases and J by 6 bases, with 13 bases left in between. CDR3 length: 13 residues. CDR3 sequence: CASSMDQGAEAFF. The CDR3 region has the DNA TGTGCCAGCAGCATGGACCAGGGTGCTGAAGCTTTCTTT.

The chain couples TRBV11-3 to TRBJ2-1; TRBD2 agrees at 8 bases. V was clipped by 5 bases and J by 0 bases; unmatched bases: 6. The germline gives CDR1 SGHNT, CDR2 YENEEA. The CDR3 contains 16 residues. The CDR3 coding sequence is TGTGCCAGCAGCCGTAGGAGCGGGAGCTCCTACAATGAGCAGTTCTTC. As protein: CASSRRSGSSYNEQFF. The full variable domain, in which reference TRBV11-3 and TRBJ2-1 provide the parts outside the CDR3, is EAGVVQSPRYKIIEKKQPVAFWCNPISGHNTLYWYLQNLGQGPELLIRYENEEAVDDSQLPKDRFSAERLKGVDSTLKIQPAELGDSAVYLCASSRRSGSSYNEQFFGPGTRLTVL.

This chain connects TRBV4-1 to TRBJ2-5, with 12 nucleotides matching TRBD2. The CDR3 has 19 amino acids. Germline lookup yields CDR1 MGHRA and CDR2 YSYEKL. The V and J ends lost 5 bases and 3 bases, in that order; junction bases with no gene match: 16. The chain's CDR3 is CASSTGGRRLAGVEETQYF. The CDR3 region has the DNA TGCGCCAGCAGCACTGGGGGAAGAAGACTAGCGGGAGTAGAAGAGACCCAGTACTTC.